These T cell receptor beta chains were read from a single sample in a study of T cell repertoires in cytomegalovirus infection. TCRdb processed the reads anew with MiXCR; each CDR3 protein has one entry. The sample has roughly 300,000 distinct CDR3 sequences; 8% to 10% are singletons. The material sequenced was PBMCs. Every receptor here comes from a human donor in good health (CMV status not recorded). Some clones in this sample may be carry-over from other donors' samples. CDR3s include the opening cysteine and the closing phenylalanine or tryptophan. D genes are given only for firm matches. Clone size, where shown, is once, few, many, or a class for clones that have expanded.

abundance	d_gene	v_gene	j_gene	CDR3aa	CDR3nt
many	NA	TRBV6-5	TRBJ2-5	CASSYEGGATRETQYF	TGTGCCAGCAGTTACGAGGGGGGAGCGACTCGAGAGACCCAGTACTTC
few	NA	TRBV2	TRBJ2-1	CASSGNTYNEQFF	TGTGCCAGCAGTGGGAACACCTACAATGAGCAGTTCTTC
NA	NA	TRBV5-1	TRBJ2-5	CASSLGSVETQYF	TGCGCCAGCAGCTTGGGGTCGGTAGAGACCCAGTACTTC
NA	NA	TRBV6-5	TRBJ1-1	CAGSYVENTEAFF	TGTGCCGGCAGTTACGTCGAGAACACTGAAGCTTTCTTT
NA	NA	TRBV30	TRBJ2-7	CAWRRGLEITPSSYEQYF	TGTGCCTGGAGACGCGGACTCGAAATAACCCCCAGCTCCTACGAGCAGTACTTC
many	NA	TRBV15	TRBJ1-5	CATSRGKVANQPQHF	TGTGCCACCAGCAGGGGCAAGGTAGCAAATCAGCCCCAGCATTTT
many	TRBD2	TRBV7-2	TRBJ2-5	CASSPRAGGVETQYF	TGTGCCAGCAGCCCGAGGGCGGGGGGGGTTGAGACCCAGTACTTC
NA	NA	TRBV6-2/TRBV6-3	TRBJ1-5	CASSTPPSPQHF	TGTGCCAGCAGCACACCCCCAAGTCCCCAGCATTTT
NA	NA	TRBV4-3	TRBJ2-6	CASSPQRGANVLTF	TGCGCCAGCAGCCCTCAAAGAGGGGCCAACGTCCTGACTTTC
few	NA	TRBV5-1	TRBJ2-3	CASSLEVEEDTQYF	TGCGCCAGCAGCTTGGAGGTGGAGGAGGATACGCAGTATTTT